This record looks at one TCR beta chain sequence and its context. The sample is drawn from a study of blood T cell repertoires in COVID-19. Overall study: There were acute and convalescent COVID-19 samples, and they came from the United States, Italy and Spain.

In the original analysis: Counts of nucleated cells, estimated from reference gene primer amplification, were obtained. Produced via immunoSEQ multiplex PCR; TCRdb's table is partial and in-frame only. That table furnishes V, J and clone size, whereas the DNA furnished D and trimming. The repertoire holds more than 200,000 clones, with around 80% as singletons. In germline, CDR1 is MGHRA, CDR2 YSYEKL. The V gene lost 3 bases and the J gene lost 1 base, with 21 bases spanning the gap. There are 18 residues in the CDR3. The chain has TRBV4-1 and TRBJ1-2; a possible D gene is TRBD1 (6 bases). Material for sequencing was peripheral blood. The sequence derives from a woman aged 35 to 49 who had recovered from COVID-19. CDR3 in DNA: TGCGCCAGCAGCCAGGAGCTCGGAAGGACAGCCAATAACTATGGCTACACCTTC. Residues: CASSQELGRTANNYGYTF.